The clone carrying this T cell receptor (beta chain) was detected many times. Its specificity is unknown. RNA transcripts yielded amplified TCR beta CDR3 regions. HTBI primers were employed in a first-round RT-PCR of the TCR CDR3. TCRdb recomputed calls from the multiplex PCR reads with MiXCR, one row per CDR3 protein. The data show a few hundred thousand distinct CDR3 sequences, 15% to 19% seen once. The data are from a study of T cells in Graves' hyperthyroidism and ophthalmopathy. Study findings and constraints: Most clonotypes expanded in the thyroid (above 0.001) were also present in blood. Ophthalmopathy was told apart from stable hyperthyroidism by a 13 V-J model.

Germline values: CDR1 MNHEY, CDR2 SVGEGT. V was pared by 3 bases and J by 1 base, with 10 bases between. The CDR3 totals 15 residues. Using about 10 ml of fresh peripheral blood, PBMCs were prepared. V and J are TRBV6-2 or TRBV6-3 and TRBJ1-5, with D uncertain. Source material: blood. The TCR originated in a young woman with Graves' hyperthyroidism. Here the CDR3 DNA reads TGTGCCAGCAGTTATCGGATAAGCAGCAATCAGCCCCAGCATTTT. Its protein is CASSYRISSNQPQHF.